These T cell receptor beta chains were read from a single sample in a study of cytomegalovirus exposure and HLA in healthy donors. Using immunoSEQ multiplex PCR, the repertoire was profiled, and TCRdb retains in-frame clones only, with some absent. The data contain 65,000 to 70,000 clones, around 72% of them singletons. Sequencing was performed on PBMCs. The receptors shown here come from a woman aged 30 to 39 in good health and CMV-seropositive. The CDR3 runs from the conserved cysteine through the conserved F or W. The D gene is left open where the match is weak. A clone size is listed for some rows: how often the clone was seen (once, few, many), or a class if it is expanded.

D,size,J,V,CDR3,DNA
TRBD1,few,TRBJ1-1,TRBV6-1,CASRDRAFTEAFF,TGTGCCAGCAGGGACAGGGCTTTCACTGAAGCTTTCTTT
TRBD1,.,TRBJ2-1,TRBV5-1,CASSLGTGALYNEQFF,TGCGCCAGCAGCCTGGGGACAGGGGCGCTCTACAATGAGCAGTTCTTC
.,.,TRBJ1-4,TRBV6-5,CASSSPGRPNEKLFF,TGTGCCAGCAGTTCCCCCGGGAGACCTAATGAAAAACTGTTTTTT
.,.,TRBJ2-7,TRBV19,CASSEQGSSSYEQYF,TGTGCCAGTAGTGAGCAGGGATCATCCTCCTACGAGCAGTACTTC
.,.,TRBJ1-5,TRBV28,CATRRVSNQPQHF,TGTGCCACCCGGCGGGTTTCAAATCAGCCCCAGCATTTT
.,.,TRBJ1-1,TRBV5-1,CASSPRGGSNTEAFF,TGCGCCAGCAGCCCGCGGGGAGGGTCGAACACTGAAGCTTTCTTT
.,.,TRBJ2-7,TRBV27,CASKDSVSSYEQYF,TGTGCCAGCAAGGATAGCGTCAGCTCCTACGAGCAGTACTTC
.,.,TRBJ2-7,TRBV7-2,CASSPRGLEAYEQYF,TGTGCCAGCAGCCCCAGGGGTCTCGAAGCCTACGAGCAGTACTTC
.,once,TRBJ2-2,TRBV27,CASSTWEPNTGELFF,TGTGCCAGCAGCACCTGGGAGCCGAACACCGGGGAGCTGTTTTTT
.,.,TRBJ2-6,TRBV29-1,CSVEEAVTGANVLTF,TGCAGCGTTGAAGAGGCAGTTACTGGGGCCAACGTCCTGACTTTC
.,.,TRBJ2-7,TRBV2,CASLKGLPSSYEQYF,TGTGCCAGCCTTAAAGGACTTCCGAGCTCCTACGAGCAGTACTTC
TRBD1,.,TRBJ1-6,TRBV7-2,CASSSRTGNNSPLHF,TGTGCCAGCAGCTCGAGGACAGGGAATAATTCACCCCTCCACTTT
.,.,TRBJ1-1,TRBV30,CAWSSRTRRTEAFF,TGTGCCTGGAGTTCCCGGACCCGGAGGACTGAAGCTTTCTTT
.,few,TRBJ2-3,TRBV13,CASSLSADTQYF,TGTGCCAGCAGCCTTTCTGCAGATACGCAGTATTTT
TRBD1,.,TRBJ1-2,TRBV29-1,CSVGTGKGYGYTF,TGCAGCGTTGGGACAGGGAAAGGCTATGGCTACACCTTC
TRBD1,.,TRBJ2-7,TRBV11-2,CASSLGTGGEQYF,TGTGCCAGCAGCCTCGGGACAGGGGGAGAGCAGTACTTC
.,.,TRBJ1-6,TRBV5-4,CASSLGRGALRSPLHF,TGTGCCAGCAGCTTGGGCCGGGGGGCCCTGCGCTCACCCCTCCACTTT
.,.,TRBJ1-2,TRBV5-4,CASTRQSNYGYTF,TGTGCCAGCACTAGACAGAGCAACTATGGCTACACCTTC
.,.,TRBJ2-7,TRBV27,CASSLWGESYEQYF,TGTGCCAGCAGTTTATGGGGGGAGTCCTACGAGCAGTACTTC
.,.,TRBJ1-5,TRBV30,CAWSRGTRPQHF,TGTGCCTGGAGTAGGGGCACGAGGCCCCAGCATTTT
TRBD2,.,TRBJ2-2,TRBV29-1,CAAGRVGAGELFF,TGCGCAGCGGGAAGAGTGGGGGCCGGGGAGCTGTTTTTT
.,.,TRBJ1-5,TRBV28,CASNPPRGQPQHF,TGTGCCAGCAATCCCCCGCGAGGACAGCCCCAGCATTTT
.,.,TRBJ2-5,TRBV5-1,CASSLTGAWETQYF,TGCGCCAGCAGCTTGACAGGAGCTTGGGAGACCCAGTACTTC
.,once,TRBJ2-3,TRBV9,CASSPGLFTDTQYF,TGTGCCAGCAGCCCTGGACTCTTCACAGATACGCAGTATTTT
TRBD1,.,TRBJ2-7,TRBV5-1,CASSLTGTGLDEQYF,TGCGCCAGCAGTCTAACCGGGACAGGGCTCGACGAGCAGTACTTC
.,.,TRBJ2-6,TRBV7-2,CASSLGGVANVLTF,TGTGCCAGCAGCTTAGGCGGGGTGGCCAACGTCCTGACTTTC
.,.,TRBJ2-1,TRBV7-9,CASSTTSEKQFF,TGTGCCAGCAGCACCACTTCTGAAAAGCAGTTCTTC
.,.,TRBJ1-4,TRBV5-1,CASSPQGHLLFF,TGCGCCAGCAGCCCCCAGGGACATCTGCTGTTTTTT
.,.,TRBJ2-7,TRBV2,CASSEALGDRLSEQYF,TGTGCCAGCAGTGAAGCGCTTGGAGACAGGCTCTCCGAGCAGTACTTC
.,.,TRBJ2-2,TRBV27,CASSTHWSGTNTGELFF,TGTGCCAGCAGCACCCACTGGAGCGGGACAAACACCGGGGAGCTGTTTTTT
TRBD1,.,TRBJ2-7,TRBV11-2,CASSFGTGPYEQYF,TGTGCCAGCAGCTTCGGGACAGGCCCTTACGAGCAGTACTTC
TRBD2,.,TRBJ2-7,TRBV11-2,CASSLITWTAGGEQYF,TGTGCCAGCAGCCTCATCACATGGACAGCGGGGGGCGAGCAGTACTTC
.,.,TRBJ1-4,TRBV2,CASTGGGAAGEKLFF,TGTGCCAGCACCGGGGGAGGGGCCGCTGGTGAAAAACTGTTTTTT
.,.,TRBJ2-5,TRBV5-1,CASSLPRDFQETQYF,TGCGCCAGCAGCTTGCCCCGGGACTTTCAAGAGACCCAGTACTTC
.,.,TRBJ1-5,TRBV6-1,CASMFGRNQPQHF,TGTGCCAGCATGTTCGGTCGCAATCAGCCCCAGCATTTT
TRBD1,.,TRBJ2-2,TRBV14,CASSSIIRQGNTGELFF,TGTGCCAGCAGCTCAATCATAAGACAGGGGAACACCGGGGAGCTGTTTTTT
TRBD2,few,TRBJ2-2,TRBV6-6,CASSTGLAEGTGELFF,TGTGCCAGCAGTACCGGACTAGCGGAGGGAACCGGGGAGCTGTTTTTT
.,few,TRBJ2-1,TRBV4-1,CASSQSGGREDEQFF,TGCGCCAGCAGCCAATCAGGGGGCCGGGAGGATGAGCAGTTCTTC
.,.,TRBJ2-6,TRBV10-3,CAISESGSSGANVLTF,TGTGCCATCAGTGAGTCGGGCAGCTCTGGGGCCAACGTCCTGACTTTC
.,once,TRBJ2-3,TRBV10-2,CASSERTTDTQYF,TGCGCCAGCAGTGAGCGCACAACAGATACGCAGTATTTT
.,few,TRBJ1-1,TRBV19,CASSAGNTEAFF,TGTGCCAGTAGTGCAGGGAACACTGAAGCTTTCTTT